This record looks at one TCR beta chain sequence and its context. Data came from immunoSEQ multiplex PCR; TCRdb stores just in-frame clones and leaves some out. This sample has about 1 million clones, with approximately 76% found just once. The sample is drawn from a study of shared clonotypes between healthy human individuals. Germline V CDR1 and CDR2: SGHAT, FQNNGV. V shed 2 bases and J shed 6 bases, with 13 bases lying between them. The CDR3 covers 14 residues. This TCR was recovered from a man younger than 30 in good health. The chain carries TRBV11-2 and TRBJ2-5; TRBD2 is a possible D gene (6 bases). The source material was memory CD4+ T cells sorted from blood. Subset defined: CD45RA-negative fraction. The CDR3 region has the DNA TGTGCCAGCAGCTTATCCCCGGGAGACAAGACCCAGTACTTC. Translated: CASSLSPGDKTQYF.